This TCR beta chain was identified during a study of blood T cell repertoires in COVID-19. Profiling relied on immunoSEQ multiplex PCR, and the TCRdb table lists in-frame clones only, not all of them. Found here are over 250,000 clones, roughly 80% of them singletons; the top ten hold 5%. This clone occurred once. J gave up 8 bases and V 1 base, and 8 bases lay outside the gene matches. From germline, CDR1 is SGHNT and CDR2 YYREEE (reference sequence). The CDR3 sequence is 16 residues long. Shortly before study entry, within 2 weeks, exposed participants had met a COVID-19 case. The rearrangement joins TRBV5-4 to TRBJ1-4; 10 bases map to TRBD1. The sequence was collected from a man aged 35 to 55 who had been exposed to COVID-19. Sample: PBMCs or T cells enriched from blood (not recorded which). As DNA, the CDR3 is TGTGCCAGCAGCTTGAGGGACAGGGGATATGGGGAAAAACTGTTTTTT. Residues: CASSLRDRGYGEKLFF.